This T cell receptor (beta chain) came from a study of blood T cells in healthy people across ages. The study, taken as a whole, reports: Diversity of TCR beta per million T cells declined in a roughly linear way with age. Percentage of naive T cells showed a strong correlation with TCR beta diversity.

Primers used in a second PCR of about 6 to 11 cycles were a sample-barcoded 5' primer and a J-beta primer mix. TCRdb recomputed calls from the 5' RACE reads with MiXCR, one row per CDR3 protein. The data show 600,000 to 650,000 distinct CDR3 sequences, with around 54% seen just once and about two fifths held by the top ten. Of note for this clonotype: No antigen is known for it.

The sequence was obtained from a man in his sixties in good health. The sample consisted of blood.

For the CDR3, the DNA is TGTGCCAGCAAGGGGGGCGCCAAAAACATTCAGTACTTC. Translated, it gives CASKGGAKNIQYF. The chain joins TRBV2 to TRBJ2-4; either TRBD1 or TRBD2 may fit D (6 bases each). Germline V lookup: CDR1 SNHLY, CDR2 FYNNEI. This CDR3 has 13 residues. V gave up 7 bases and J gave up 1 base, with 8 bases separating them.